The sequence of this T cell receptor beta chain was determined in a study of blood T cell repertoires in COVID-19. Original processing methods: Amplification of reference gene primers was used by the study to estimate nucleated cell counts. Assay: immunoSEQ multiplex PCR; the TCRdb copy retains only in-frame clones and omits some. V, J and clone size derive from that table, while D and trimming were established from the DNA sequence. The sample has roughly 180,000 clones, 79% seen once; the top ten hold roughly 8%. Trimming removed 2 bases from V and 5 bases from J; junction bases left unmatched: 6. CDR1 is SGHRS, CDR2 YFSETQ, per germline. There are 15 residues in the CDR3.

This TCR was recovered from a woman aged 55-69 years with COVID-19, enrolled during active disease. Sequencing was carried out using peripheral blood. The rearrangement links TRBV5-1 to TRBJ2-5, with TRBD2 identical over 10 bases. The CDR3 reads CASSLSSGGSETQYF. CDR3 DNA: TGCGCCAGCAGCTTATCTAGCGGGGGCAGCGAGACCCAGTACTTC.